Below, 25 T cell receptor beta chains from the same sample are listed, as sequenced in a study of post-analysis software for immune sequencing data. Study-level findings and limits: About five TRBV segments, including TRBV5-6, TRBV5-1 and TRBV20-1, were more frequent in patients than controls.

Unique molecular identifiers had been added to the TCR beta cDNA libraries. A single record per CDR3 protein comes from TCRdb applying MiXCR to the PCR reads. Of roughly 540,000 distinct CDR3 sequences in the sample, approximately 31% are singletons; the top ten hold 4.5% to 7.5%. Their cognate antigens are unknown. Sequencing used blood. The receptors derive from a girl between 2 and 17 years old with multiple sclerosis.

This clonotype was seen repeatedly, ten times or more. The chain is built from TRBV11-2 and TRBJ2-1, with 7 bases matching TRBD2. The germline V gene has CDR1 SGHAT and CDR2 FQNNGV. The CDR3 extends over 14 amino acids. The trim removed 9 bases at V and 6 bases at J, leaving 11 bases unmatched. In DNA form, the CDR3 reads TGTGCCAGTAGCGGGCTAAGCGGGCGCAATGAGCAGTTCTTC. Translating it yields CASSGLSGRNEQFF.

The sample holds a few counts of this clonotype. CDR3 loop: CASSQPGFQETQYF. In nucleotides, the CDR3 is TGCGCCAGCAGCCAGCCGGGGTTCCAAGAGACCCAGTACTTC. The chain employs TRBV4-1 and TRBJ2-5; D may be TRBD2 (5 bases). Deletions cut 3 bases from V and 1 base from J, with 9 bases between. The CDR3 totals 14 residues. CDR1 MGHRA and CDR2 YSYEKL come from the germline V gene.

This clonotype has more than one count but fewer than ten. The chain has TRBV20-1 and TRBJ1-2, with D possibly being TRBD1 (6 bases). Germline values: CDR1 DFQATT, CDR2 SNEGSKA (reference sequence). V was cut by 6 bases and J by 0 bases, with 11 bases left in between. The CDR3 runs to 13 residues. CDR3 sequence: CSAGDIANYGYTF. CDR3 in DNA: TGCAGTGCAGGGGACATAGCTAACTATGGCTACACCTTC.

The V call is TRBV4-2, the J call TRBJ2-2, with 12 nucleotides matching TRBD2. The V and J ends lost 1 base and 7 bases, in that order; junction bases with no gene match: 10. CDR3 size: 18 residues. The germline V gene encodes CDR1 LGHNA and CDR2 YNFKEQ. This chain's CDR3 is CASSQAELAGGISGELFF. The CDR3 nucleotides are TGTGCCAGCAGCCAAGCGGAACTAGCGGGGGGTATCAGCGGGGAGCTGTTTTTT.

The chain uses TRBV24-1 and TRBJ2-2; perhaps TRBD2 as D (6 bases). Trimming left V 1 base short and J 5 bases short, with 13 bases between. This CDR3 contains 16 residues. CDR1 is KGHDR, CDR2 SFDVKD, per germline. This CDR3 reads CATSDFRAGRTGELFF. CDR3 DNA sequence: TGTGCCACCAGTGATTTCCGGGCGGGGAGAACCGGGGAGCTGTTTTTT.

V is TRBV5-1 and J is TRBJ1-1; no clear D. The CDR3 has 10 amino acids. CDR1 is SGHRS, CDR2 YFSETQ, per germline. CDR3 amino acids: CAGLWGEAFF. The CDR3 DNA reads TGCGCAGGACTGTGGGGTGAAGCTTTCTTT.

On this clonotype itself: The conserved final phenylalanine or tryptophan is absent from the CDR3, which likely points to a read error. The chain is built from TRBV7-2 and TRBJ1-5; D is undetermined. In germline, CDR1 is SGHTA, CDR2 FQGNSA. The CDR3 length is 18 residues. V was pared by 2 bases and J by 0 bases, with 17 bases between. This CDR3 is CASSLFHQTRYSNQPQHL. The DNA for the CDR3 is TGTGCCAGCAGCTTATTCCACCAAACACGCTATAGCAATCAGCCCCAGCATTTG.

Turning to this clonotype: The junction does not match germline at one end; this may be a read error. J is TRBJ2-1 and V is TRBV20-1, with TRBD1 as a possible D gene (6 bases). Germline CDR1 reads DFQATT; CDR2 reads SNEGSKA (reference sequence). CDR3 size: 12 residues. CDR3 protein: CNLVGAVNEQFF. CDR3 DNA: TGTAATCTAGTGGGGGCCGTCAATGAGCAGTTCTTC.

To note about this clonotype: Since a much larger clone is just one base distant, this may be a read error. The J gene is TRBJ1-2, the V gene TRBV4-1; TRBD1 might be the D (5 bases). The CDR3 is 14 residues long. In germline, CDR1 is MGHRA, CDR2 YSYEKL. Here the CDR3 reads CARSQDQGNYGYTF. DNA for the CDR3: TGCGCCCGCAGCCAAGATCAGGGCAACTATGGCTACACCTTC.

The rearrangement links TRBV9 to TRBJ1-2; no reliable D call. CDR1 is SGDLS, CDR2 YYNGEE, per germline. The CDR3 contains 16 residues. Trimming took 4 bases from V and 8 from J, leaving 24 bases between them. CDR3 in DNA: TGTGCCAGCAGCCCCCCGGGTGGCCGCGGACTTGAAGGCTACACCTTC. It codes for CASSPPGGRGLEGYTF.

The chain links TRBV28 to TRBJ1-4; the D gene is possibly TRBD1 (5 bases). V dropped 1 base and J dropped 6 bases, with 12 bases sitting between them. The CDR3 spans 15 residues. Looked up from germline, CDR1 is MDHEN and CDR2 is SYDVKM. CDR3 nucleotides: TGTGCCAGCAGTTTATTAGGGGACGGAGATGAAAAACTGTTTTTT. Residues: CASSLLGDGDEKLFF.

The chain employs TRBV15 and TRBJ2-5; TRBD1 aligns across 9 bases. Trimming at V came to 0 bases and at J to 1 base, leaving 3 bases not matched to a gene. This CDR3 has 16 residues. Germline CDR1 is LNHNV and CDR2 is YYDKDF (reference sequence). CDR3 sequence reads: CATSRDPQGAQETQYF. Written as DNA, the CDR3 is TGTGCCACCAGCAGAGACCCACAGGGGGCCCAAGAGACCCAGTACTTC.

At least ten counts were recorded for this clonotype. The V call is TRBV4-1, the J call TRBJ2-5; no clear D gene. V was pared by 2 bases and J by 5 bases, with 6 bases between. CDR1 is MGHRA, CDR2 YSYEKL, per germline. The CDR3 is 12 amino acids. This chain's CDR3 is CASSQPEETQYF. CDR3 nucleotide sequence: TGCGCCAGCAGCCAACCAGAGGAGACCCAGTACTTC.

The CDR3 region has the DNA TGTGCCAGCAGTAAAGGGGTCGAGCAGTACTTC. It specifies CASSKGVEQYF. The chain uses TRBV6-5 and TRBJ2-5, with TRBD1 as a possible D gene (5 bases). The end of the DNA fits TRBJ2-7 better, so the J call may be wrong. Germline V gives CDR1 MNHEY, CDR2 SVGAGI. The CDR3 extends over 11 amino acids.

The rearrangement joins TRBV4-1 to TRBJ1-2, with D unresolved. Per germline, CDR1 MGHRA and CDR2 YSYEKL. Deletions cut 6 bases from V and 4 bases from J, with 18 bases between. The CDR3 covers 15 residues. The DNA for the CDR3 is TGCGCCAGCAGACTGACGACGGTTGAATTCTATGGCTACACCTTC. It codes for CASRLTTVEFYGYTF.

The chain combines TRBV6-1 with TRBJ2-2; weak D call: TRBD2 (5 bases). The germline V and J ends were trimmed by 7 bases and 2 bases, with 20 bases remaining between them. The CDR3 runs to 17 residues. Germline V gives CDR1 MNHNS, CDR2 SASEGT. The CDR3 sequence: CASIPARSSINTGELFF. In DNA, the CDR3 is TGTGCCAGCATCCCGGCTCGGTCTAGCATAAACACCGGGGAGCTGTTTTTT.

A word on this clonotype: This sequence may be a read error, since a much larger clone differs from it by one base. The V gene is TRBV20-1, the J gene TRBJ2-3, with TRBD2 matching over 7 bases. This CDR3 is 15 amino acids long. Per germline, CDR1 DFQATT and CDR2 SNEGSKA (reference sequence). The CDR3 is CSAKSGGPSTDAQYF. The CDR3 region has the DNA TGCAGTGCTAAATCGGGGGGACCTAGCACAGATGCGCAGTATTTT.

This clonotype was detected only a few times. This chain joins TRBV29-1 and TRBJ2-5; D tentatively reads TRBD1 or TRBD2 (5 bases each). Trimming pared 7 bases from V and 2 bases from J, leaving 8 bases between. Germline assignment: CDR1 SQVTM and CDR2 ANQGSEA. The CDR3 sequence is 11 residues long. CDR3 in amino acids: CSAEGQETQYF. Here the CDR3 DNA reads TGCAGCGCCGAGGGGCAAGAGACCCAGTACTTC. Together with reference TRBV29-1 and TRBJ2-5, the CDR3 gives the full variable domain: SAVISQKPSRDICQRGTSLTIQCQVDSQVTMMFWYRQQPGQSLTLIATANQGSEATYESGFVIDKFPISRPNLTFSTLTVSNMSPEDSSIYLCSAEGQETQYFGPGTRLLVL.

The rearrangement joins TRBV7-9 to TRBJ1-2, with a tentative D call TRBD1 (6 bases). The CDR3 spans 15 residues. The V gene's germline CDR1 is SEHNR and CDR2 FQNEAQ (reference sequence). V was trimmed by 2 bases and J by 3 bases, leaving 13 bases between them. CDR3 sequence reads: CASSLYLSGDYGYTF. The CDR3, as DNA: TGTGCCAGCAGCTTATATCTCTCAGGGGACTATGGCTACACCTTC.

The J gene is TRBJ2-4, the V gene TRBV14; no firm D call. CDR3 size: 17 residues. Germline V gene lookup returns CDR1 SGHDN and CDR2 FVKESK. V was shortened by 1 base and J by 0 bases, with 13 bases between the two germline ends. CDR3: CASSQGGLTIAKNIQYF. The CDR3 DNA sequence: TGTGCCAGCAGCCAAGGCGGTCTAACTATAGCCAAAAACATTCAGTACTTC.

This clonotype was picked up a small number of times. The chain uses TRBV5-4 and TRBJ2-5, with D possibly TRBD1 on 6 matching bases. Trimming took 4 bases from V and 0 from J, leaving 10 bases between them. The germline CDR1 and CDR2 sequences are SGHNT and YYREEE (reference sequence). This CDR3 comprises 14 residues. Here the CDR3 DNA reads TGTGCCAGCAGCCCAGGACAGTACCAAGAGACCCAGTACTTC. Its translation is CASSPGQYQETQYF.

The chain links TRBV7-2 to TRBJ2-5; D is perhaps TRBD2 (5 bases). Germline V CDR1 and CDR2: SGHTA, FQGNSA. The V gene lost 3 bases and the J gene lost 4 bases, with 12 bases spanning the gap. The CDR3 covers 14 residues. The CDR3 loop reads CASSFSAAGETQYF. The CDR3 DNA follows: TGTGCCAGCAGCTTTTCAGCGGCCGGAGAGACCCAGTACTTC.

The rearrangement joins TRBV20-1 to TRBJ2-3; no definite D call. This CDR3 contains 15 residues. Per germline, CDR1 DFQATT and CDR2 SNEGSKA (reference sequence). V was clipped by 0 bases and J by 3 bases, with 13 bases between them. The CDR3 here is CSARDGSVPTDTQYF. CDR3 nucleotides: TGCAGTGCTAGAGATGGCTCTGTACCTACAGATACGCAGTATTTT.

The genes are TRBV5-1 and TRBJ2-3; 14 bases are a match to TRBD2. Germline V gene sequence: CDR1 SGHRS, CDR2 YFSETQ. V lost 4 bases and J lost 3; bases outside the gene matches: 7. The CDR3 contains 17 residues. The CDR3 DNA reads as TGCGCCAGCAGCCTCAGACTAGCGGGGGGGATTACAGATACGCAGTATTTT. Protein sequence: CASSLRLAGGITDTQYF.

This clonotype appeared a few times. This chain uses TRBV6-6 with TRBJ1-4; D not certain. CDR1 is MNHNY and CDR2 is SVGAGI in the germline V gene (reference sequence). The CDR3 has 13 amino acids. The V end was cut by 8 bases, the J end by 7 bases, with 14 bases between. The CDR3 DNA is TGTGCCAGCGGGAAGGGCGACGGTGAAAAACTGTTTTTT. Its translation: CASGKGDGEKLFF.